This TCR beta chain was identified during a study of response to subunit inactivated influenza vaccine. The CDR3 length is 15 residues. V shed 2 bases and J shed 5 bases, with 13 bases lying between them. Germline assignment: CDR1 MDHEN and CDR2 SYDVKM. This clonotype was seen more than once but under ten times. TCRdb re-called the RT-PCR reads through MiXCR, storing one row per CDR3 protein. The sample records more than 450,000 distinct CDR3 sequences, approximately 7.7% being singletons. V usage is TRBV28 and J usage is TRBJ1-5; D might be TRBD1 (5 bases). Sample: PBMCs from blood, taken around 25 months after vaccination. The sequence derives from a man in his fifties or sixties who received an inactivated influenza vaccine. As DNA, the CDR3 is TGTGCCAGCAGTTTAGGTCACAGGACGTATCAGCCCCAGCATTTT. This codes for CASSLGHRTYQPQHF.